The present TCR beta chain was sequenced within a study of T-cell memory formation after mild COVID-19. About the study: Largely, the TCR clusters proved donor specific.

The study, taken as a whole, reports: Whereas later expanders leaned CD4+, clones contracting day 15 to 85 showed a balanced CD4/CD8 makeup.

The sample holds a few counts of this clonotype. No antigen is known for it. TCR alpha and TCR beta cDNA libraries carrying sample barcodes and UMIs came from 5'RACE with constant-segment primers. TCRdb independently ran MiXCR on the 5' RACE reads; one entry per CDR3 protein. The data hold roughly 70,000 distinct CDR3 sequences, with around 17% observed a single time. The sequence was obtained from an adult woman who had mild COVID-19 (a few samples of this study predate the infection). Cell type and time point are not known. The sample consisted of PBMCs or a T cell subset sorted from them (not recorded which).

The chain's CDR3 is CASSFEGLGSYEQYF. The DNA for the CDR3 is TGTGCCAGCAGCTTTGAGGGTCTGGGTTCCTACGAGCAGTACTTC. The rearrangement joins TRBV13 to TRBJ2-7, with a possible D match to TRBD2 (5 bases). The germline V gene encodes CDR1 PRHDT and CDR2 FYEKMQ (reference sequence). This CDR3 has 15 residues. With 3 bases removed from V and 1 base from J, the gap between germline ends came to 13 bases.